This T cell receptor beta chain was recorded in a study of T cells in Graves' hyperthyroidism and ophthalmopathy. Study-wide findings and caveats: A 13 V-J model separated ophthalmopathy from stable hyperthyroidism. Model-based prediction identified ophthalmopathy a median around 6.5 months prior to its onset.

Template material for amplifying TCR beta CDR3 regions consisted of RNA transcripts. HTBI primers were used for first-round RT-PCR of the TCR CDR3. TCRdb re-called the multiplex PCR reads through MiXCR, storing one row per CDR3 protein. The sample has nearly 600,000 distinct CDR3 sequences, 13% to 15% seen once; the top ten hold approximately 6.4%. V shed 0 bases and J shed 2 bases, with 9 bases lying between them. This CDR3 contains 15 residues. The germline V gene encodes CDR1 SEHNR and CDR2 FQNEAQ (reference sequence). This clonotype was seen ten or more times. No antigen is known for it. Criteria for exclusion of patients were uncontrolled infection, other autoimmune disease, pregnancy or lactation.

The sequencing input was blood. This chain connects TRBV7-9 to TRBJ2-3, with no clear D. The source is a woman aged 18-29 years with Graves' ophthalmopathy. The CDR3 protein is CASSLAGSVTDTQYF. The CDR3, as DNA: TGTGCCAGCAGCTTAGCGGGATCGGTCACAGATACGCAGTATTTT.